The sample holds one count of the clone carrying this T cell receptor (beta chain). The table came from immunoSEQ multiplex PCR; TCRdb's copy has only in-frame clones and leaves some out. The repertoire consists of roughly 200,000 clones, with around 82% occurring once and the leading ten covering approximately 9%. This record belongs to a study of blood T cell repertoires in COVID-19. V shed 3 bases and J shed 5 bases, with 10 bases lying between them. The CDR3 is made up of 13 amino acids. This chain uses TRBV12-3 or TRBV12-4 with TRBJ2-5; a possible D gene is TRBD2 (6 bases). The sequence was collected from a man aged 35-49 years with active or convalescent COVID-19. Sequencing input: peripheral blood. The CDR3 reads CASSLASAETQYF. The CDR3 DNA reads as TGTGCCAGCAGTTTGGCTAGCGCGGAGACCCAGTACTTC.